This TCR beta chain was sequenced for a study of identical twins. Overall study results and limits: Twins shared beta out-of-frame sequences in excess, but this excess was weaker. Conclusions came from cross-sectional statistical analysis, not from following the same donors.

Of note for this clonotype: Its antigen is unidentified.

One entry per CDR3 protein results from TCRdb running MiXCR on the 5' RACE reads. The repertoire holds more than 1.5 million distinct CDR3 sequences, about 31% seen once, with around 0.3% in the top ten. The CDR3 is 13 amino acids. Germline V CDR1 and CDR2: SGHRS, YFSETQ. V was shortened by 6 bases and J by 1 base, with 9 bases between the two germline ends. Specimen: cord blood. V gene TRBV5-1 combines with J gene TRBJ2-3, with no clear D. The TCR originated in a newborn girl in good health. CDR3 region: CASMHLRTDTQYF. The CDR3 coding sequence is TGCGCCAGCATGCATCTCCGCACAGATACGCAGTATTTT.